This paragraph reports one T cell receptor (beta chain). The target antigen is unknown. Profiling relied on immunoSEQ multiplex PCR, and the TCRdb table lists in-frame clones only, not all of them. The profile covers 6,800 or so clones, with 75% to 85% appearing a single time and 40% to 55% taken by the ten largest. The source of the sample is a study of PD-1 blockade in classical Hodgkin lymphoma. The germline V and J ends were trimmed by 4 bases and 3 bases, with 4 bases remaining between them. The CDR3 extends over 12 amino acids. The germline V gene encodes CDR1 LGHNA and CDR2 YSLEER. Each of the patients experienced relapse following autologous stem cell transplantation, and their brentuximab vedotin exposure differed. Study-level points and caveats: CD4+ TCR diversity climbed significantly by C4D1, unlike CD8+ TCR diversity. Complete responders' diversity at baseline resembled that of newly diagnosed patients. Lower baseline TCR diversity was reported for newly diagnosed patients than for healthy donors. What caused the repertoire differences, perhaps disease activity or prior therapy, remains undefined.

The sequence was obtained from a human donor with classical Hodgkin lymphoma. The material was peripheral blood mononuclear cells (PBMCs), obtained before the second cycle of nivolumab. V gene TRBV4-3 combines with J gene TRBJ1-3, with D unclear. The CDR3 DNA follows: TGCGCCAGCAGCCCCCATGGAAACACCATATATTTT. The encoded protein is CASSPHGNTIYF.